This passage covers 27 T cell receptor beta chains from one sample sequenced in a study of a mutant IDH1 vaccine in newly diagnosed glioma. No antigen is known for these receptors. The method was immunoSEQ multiplex PCR; TCRdb's version includes in-frame clones alone and lacks a portion of them. The sample records fewer than 85,000 clones, approximately 78% being singletons. Documented time point: week 47, end of study. The study gave 300 ug of mutant IDH1 20-mer peptide per vaccine dose, with topical imiquimod. The source was PBMCs, collected from a glioma patient whose treatment included an IDH1 peptide vaccine. These receptors were obtained from a man aged 40-49 years with glioma.

The CDR3 here is CASSSNARTPSYEQYF. For the CDR3, the DNA is TGTGCCAGCAGCTCAAACGCCCGGACGCCCTCCTACGAGCAGTACTTC. V gene TRBV7-2 combines with J gene TRBJ2-7; no clear D. The germline V and J ends were trimmed by 4 bases and 0 bases, with 16 bases remaining between them. CDR1 is SGHTA and CDR2 is FQGNSA in the germline V gene. This CDR3 has 16 residues. The full variable domain, rest sourced from reference TRBV7-2 and TRBJ2-7, is GAGVSQSPSNKVTEKGKDVELRCDPISGHTALYWYRQSLGQGLEFLIYFQGNSAPDKSGLPSDRFSAERTGGSVSTLTIQRTQQEDSAVYLCASSSNARTPSYEQYFGPGTRLTVT.

J is TRBJ2-1 and V is TRBV7-8; a weak D match, TRBD2 (6 bases). The V and J ends lost 5 bases and 4 bases respectively, with 15 bases between them. Germline CDR1 reads SGHVS; CDR2 reads FQNEAQ. The CDR3 consists of 15 residues. The DNA of the CDR3 is TGTGCCAGCAGCCCATTACTGGCGGGATACAATGAGCAGTTCTTC. Its protein is CASSPLLAGYNEQFF. The full variable domain, rest sourced from reference TRBV7-8 and TRBJ2-1, is GAGVSQSPRYKVAKRGQDVALRCDPISGHVSLFWYQQALGQGPEFLTYFQNEAQLDKSGLPSDRFFAERPEGSVSTLKIQRTQQEDSAVYLCASSPLLAGYNEQFFGPGTRLTVL.

This sequence joins TRBV21-1 and TRBJ2-5; no DNA check was done on the table's D call, TRBD1. TRBV21-1 is a pseudogene segment. CDR3 length equals 15 residues. CDR3 region: CASSKKAQGQETQYF. As DNA, the CDR3 is TGTGCCAGCAGCAAAAAGGCACAGGGTCAAGAGACCCAGTACTTC.

This clone was found once. In nucleotides, the CDR3 is TGTGCCAGCAGTTCAGCGGGCCTAGGGTACGAGCAGTACTTC. Its protein is CASSSAGLGYEQYF. The chain has TRBV27 and TRBJ2-7; D is perhaps TRBD2 (6 bases). CDR3 length: 14 amino acids. Between the trimmed V and J ends, which lost 4 bases and 4 bases, there was a span of 14 bases. Germline V gene sequence: CDR1 MNHEY, CDR2 SMNVEV (reference sequence).

The genes are TRBV10-3 and TRBJ1-3; perhaps TRBD1 as D (5 bases). The CDR3 is 15 amino acids. V was shortened by 0 bases and J by 2 bases, with 8 bases between the two germline ends. Germline-derived CDR1 and CDR2 are ENHRY and SYGVKD. DNA for the CDR3: TGTGCCATCAGTGAGTCTCGACAGACTGGAAACACCATATATTTT. Its translation: CAISESRQTGNTIYF.

The rearrangement joins TRBV5-1 to TRBJ1-5; D might be TRBD1 (6 bases). The CDR3 extends over 14 amino acids. V was trimmed by 0 bases and J by 6 bases, leaving 10 bases between them. CDR1 and CDR2 from the germline V gene are SGHRS and YFSETQ. The CDR3 loop is CASSLGLGGQPQHF. DNA for the CDR3: TGCGCCAGCAGCTTGGGCTTAGGGGGTCAGCCCCAGCATTTT.

V usage is TRBV15 and J usage is TRBJ2-7, with 7 bases that match TRBD1. The V gene end was trimmed by 3 bases and the J gene end by 13 bases; junction bases not matched to a gene: 9. Looked up from germline, CDR1 is LNHNV and CDR2 is YYDKDF (reference sequence). The CDR3 loop spans 12 amino acids. The CDR3 sequence: CATSRAVGQRYF. Written as DNA, the CDR3 is TGTGCCACCAGCAGGGCGGTGGGACAGCGATACTTC.

The V call is TRBV18, the J call TRBJ2-1; 7 bases agree with TRBD1. Germline V gene data show CDR1 as KGHSH and CDR2 as LQKENI. Losses at the gene ends were 4 bases for V and 4 bases for J; bases not matched to a gene: 13. CDR3 length: 17 amino acids. The CDR3 region is CASSLTPGQLVYNEQFF. The DNA of the CDR3 is TGTGCCAGCTCACTGACTCCGGGACAGCTTGTTTACAATGAGCAGTTCTTC. The full variable domain, in which reference TRBV18 and TRBJ2-1 provide the parts outside the CDR3, is NAGVMQNPRHLVRRRGQEARLRCSPMKGHSHVYWYRQLPEEGLKFMVYLQKENIIDESGMPKERFSAEFPKEGPSILRIQQVVRGDSAAYFCASSLTPGQLVYNEQFFGPGTRLTVL.

The gene calls are TRBV5-5 and TRBJ1-2; 8 bases map to TRBD1. Germline assignment: CDR1 SGHKS and CDR2 YYEKEE (reference sequence). V gave up 0 bases and J gave up 3 bases; unmatched junction bases: 4. The CDR3 totals 15 residues. The CDR3, as DNA: TGTGCCAGCAGCTTGGCCCAGGGGGCCTACTATGGCTACACCTTC. It specifies CASSLAQGAYYGYTF.

The chain uses TRBV2 and TRBJ2-1; 12 bases map to TRBD1. V dropped 6 bases and J dropped 9; count of bases not matched to a gene: 9. The CDR3 spans 15 residues. Per the germline V gene, CDR1 is SNHLY and CDR2 is FYNNEI. The CDR3, as DNA: TGTGCCAGCAGCCCGGGACAGGGGGCGCCCAGTGAGCAGTTCTTC. It codes for CASSPGQGAPSEQFF.

In the case of this clone: The same CDR3 is also encoded by other DNA sequences in this sample. V gene TRBV5-1 combines with J gene TRBJ1-2; D is ambiguous. CDR3 length equals 14 residues. V was pared by 0 bases and J by 2 bases, with 8 bases between. CDR1 is SGHRS and CDR2 is YFSETQ in the germline V gene. The CDR3 loop reads CASSLGTANYGYTF. The DNA of the CDR3 is TGCGCCAGCAGCTTGGGTACAGCGAACTATGGCTACACCTTC.

The chain uses TRBV7-2 and TRBJ2-6; no definite D call. The CDR3 totals 14 residues. V lost 6 bases, J lost 1 base, and 7 bases lay in between. The germline V gene encodes CDR1 SGHTA and CDR2 FQGNSA. The CDR3 coding sequence is TGTGCCAGCAGACCGAGTTCTGGGGCCAACGTCCTGACTTTC. Amino acids: CASRPSSGANVLTF.

CDR3 loop: CASRTRDITIGGYTF. In nucleotides, the CDR3 is TGTGCCAGCAGAACCAGGGACATAACCATTGGGGGCTACACCTTC. The chain is built from TRBV6-1 and TRBJ1-2; a possible D gene is TRBD1 (6 bases). CDR3 size: 15 residues. Germline V gene sequence: CDR1 MNHNS, CDR2 SASEGT. The V end was cut by 6 bases, the J end by 8 bases, with 22 bases between.

This clone was detected only a few times. The gene calls are TRBV11-2 and TRBJ1-5; no definite D call. CDR3 length: 13 residues. The germline CDR1 and CDR2 sequences are SGHAT and FQNNGV. Trimming took off 0 bases at V and 4 bases at J, with 4 bases between the two ends. The CDR3, as DNA: TGTGCCAGCAGCTTAGAAGTGAATCAGCCCCAGCATTTT. Translation gives CASSLEVNQPQHF.

As regards this clone: Other DNA sequences within the sample encode an identical CDR3. The chain combines TRBV5-4 with TRBJ1-1, with TRBD1 as a possible D gene (5 bases). Germline values: CDR1 SGHNT, CDR2 YYREEE (reference sequence). The CDR3 contains 14 residues. V lost 0 bases and J 3 bases, leaving 9 bases between the germline ends. The CDR3 coding sequence is TGTGCCAGCAGCTTGGGGGGGGGAGACACTGAAGCTTTCTTT. Its protein product is CASSLGGGDTEAFF. Full variable domain (rest looked up from reference TRBV5-4 and TRBJ1-1): ETGVTQSPTHLIKTRGQQVTLRCSSQSGHNTVSWYQQALGQGPQFIFQYYREEENGRGNFPPRFSGLQFPNYSSELNVNALELDDSALYLCASSLGGGDTEAFFGQGTRLTVV.

CDR3 sequence: CASSRDGVGELFF. CDR3 nucleotides: TGCGCCAGCAGCCGCGATGGTGTCGGGGAGCTGTTTTTT. V usage is TRBV5-1 and J usage is TRBJ2-2; D unresolved. Germline V lookup: CDR1 SGHRS, CDR2 YFSETQ. The CDR3 length is 13 residues. Trimming removed 4 bases from V and 7 bases from J, with 11 bases in between.

V gene TRBV11-2 combines with J gene TRBJ2-7; D possibly corresponds to TRBD2 (7 bases). This CDR3 has 16 residues. Trimming took off 5 bases at V and 3 bases at J, with 20 bases between the two ends. Per the germline V gene, CDR1 is SGHAT and CDR2 is FQNNGV. The CDR3 DNA is TGTGCCAGCAGCCCCTCTGCGGGGGCGAGGGACTACGAGCAGTACTTC. Translating gives CASSPSAGARDYEQYF.

This clone was recorded only once. The chain employs TRBV4-3 and TRBJ1-3; possible D gene TRBD1, 6 bases. Trimming removed 1 base at V and 9 bases at J, with 22 bases between. The CDR3 length is 17 residues. Looked up from germline, CDR1 is LGHNA and CDR2 is YSLEER. The CDR3: CASSQVDSSHLARTIYF. For the CDR3, the DNA is TGCGCCAGCAGCCAAGTGGACAGTTCCCATTTGGCCCGCACCATATATTTT.

The chain combines TRBV7-9 with TRBJ2-3, with TRBD2 as a possible D gene (5 bases). The CDR3 is 11 residues long. The germline V gene encodes CDR1 SEHNR and CDR2 FQNEAQ (reference sequence). V shed 4 bases and J shed 9 bases, with 8 bases lying between them. The CDR3 DNA reads TGTGCCAGCAGCTCTGGCGGGACGCAGTATTTT. The encoded protein is CASSSGGTQYF.

The rearrangement uses TRBV7-2 and TRBJ2-5; TRBD1 agrees at 7 bases. The end of the DNA aligns better with TRBJ2-7, so the J call may be wrong. Per the germline V gene, CDR1 is SGHTA and CDR2 is FQGNSA. The length of the CDR3 is 15 residues. The CDR3 bases are TGTGCCAGCAGTCAGGGGGTCATCAGCTCCTACGAGCAGTACTTC. This sequence encodes CASSQGVISSYEQYF.

This clone has only a few counts. The chain links TRBV7-2 to TRBJ2-7, with D possibly being TRBD2 (5 bases). Germline V CDR1 and CDR2: SGHTA, FQGNSA. Trimming took 5 bases from V and 1 from J, leaving 12 bases between them. The CDR3 contains 14 residues. Here the CDR3 reads CASSPPPGSYEQYF. The CDR3 DNA reads as TGTGCCAGCAGCCCGCCCCCGGGGTCCTACGAGCAGTACTTC.

This chain uses TRBV27 with TRBJ2-5; the match to TRBD2 covers 12 bases. Germline assignment: CDR1 MNHEY and CDR2 SMNVEV (reference sequence). V dropped 0 bases and J dropped 7; count of bases not matched to a gene: 9. The CDR3 is 17 residues long. The CDR3 nucleotides are TGTGCCAGCAGTTTATCGTCGACTAGCGGGAGAGTGGGGACCCAGTACTTC. As protein: CASSLSSTSGRVGTQYF.

This chain links TRBV29-1 with TRBJ2-7; 9 positions agree with TRBD1. Per germline, CDR1 SQVTM and CDR2 ANQGSEA. V was clipped by 4 bases and J by 5 bases; unmatched bases: 6. The CDR3 covers 13 residues. Here the CDR3 reads CSVVPGQGHEQYF. CDR3 DNA sequence: TGCAGCGTTGTCCCGGGACAGGGCCACGAGCAGTACTTC.

The V call is TRBV19, the J call TRBJ2-2, with 7 bases matching TRBD1. After removal of 6 bases from V and 5 bases from J, the junction contained 6 bases not matched to a gene. Germline V gene lookup returns CDR1 LNHDA and CDR2 SQIVND (reference sequence). The CDR3 is 14 amino acids. CDR3 DNA sequence: TGTGCCAGTAGCCGGACAGGAGGAACCGGGGAGCTGTTTTTT. Its protein product is CASSRTGGTGELFF.

The chain joins TRBV19 to TRBJ1-2; D gene uncertain. The germline CDR1 and CDR2 sequences are LNHDA and SQIVND (reference sequence). The V and J ends lost 3 bases and 8 bases respectively, with 10 bases between them. CDR3 size: 12 residues. The CDR3 nucleotides are TGTGCCAGTAGTATGGTGGGTGGCGGCTACACCTTC. This sequence encodes CASSMVGGGYTF. The whole variable domain, remainder taken from reference TRBV19 and TRBJ1-2, is DGGITQSPKYLFRKEGQNVTLSCEQNLNHDAMYWYRQDPGQGLRLIYYSQIVNDFQKGDIAEGYSVSREKKESFPLTVTSAQKNPTAFYLCASSMVGGGYTFGSGTRLTVV.

The chain has TRBV7-2 and TRBJ2-1; 8 bases are shared with TRBD2. Trimming removed 1 base from V and 0 bases from J; junction bases left unmatched: 2. Germline-derived CDR1 and CDR2 are SGHTA and FQGNSA. The CDR3 consists of 16 residues. The CDR3, as DNA: TGTGCCAGCAGCTTAGACGGGACTAGCTCCTACAATGAGCAGTTCTTC. This gives the protein CASSLDGTSSYNEQFF. The variable domain in full, completed from reference TRBV7-2 and TRBJ2-1, reads GAGVSQSPSNKVTEKGKDVELRCDPISGHTALYWYRQSLGQGLEFLIYFQGNSAPDKSGLPSDRFSAERTGGSVSTLTIQRTQQEDSAVYLCASSLDGTSSYNEQFFGPGTRLTVL.

DNA of the CDR3: TGTGCCAGCAAGGACGCGGGACAGGGGACCGATGAGCAGTTCTTC. Translation gives CASKDAGQGTDEQFF. The chain recombines TRBV6-5 with TRBJ2-1; 10 bases align to TRBD1. Losses at the gene ends were 7 bases for V and 8 bases for J; bases not matched to a gene: 11. The CDR3 consists of 15 residues. Germline values: CDR1 MNHEY, CDR2 SVGAGI.